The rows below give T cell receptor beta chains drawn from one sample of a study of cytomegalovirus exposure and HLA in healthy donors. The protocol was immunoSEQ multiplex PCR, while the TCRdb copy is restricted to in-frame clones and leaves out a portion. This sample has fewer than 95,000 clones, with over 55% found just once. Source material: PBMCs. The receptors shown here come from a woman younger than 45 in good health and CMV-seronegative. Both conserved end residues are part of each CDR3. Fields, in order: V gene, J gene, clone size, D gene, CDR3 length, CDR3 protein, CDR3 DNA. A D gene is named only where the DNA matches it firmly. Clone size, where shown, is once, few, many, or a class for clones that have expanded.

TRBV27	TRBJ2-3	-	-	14	CASSLSTIGDTQYF	TGTGCCAGCAGTCTATCGACTATTGGGGATACGCAGTATTTT
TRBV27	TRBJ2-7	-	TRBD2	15	CASSLGGSRAREQYF	TGTGCCAGCAGTTTAGGCGGGAGTCGGGCTAGGGAGCAGTACTTC
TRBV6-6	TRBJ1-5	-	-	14	CASSTQQENQPQHF	TGTGCCAGCAGTACACAACAGGAGAATCAGCCCCAGCATTTT
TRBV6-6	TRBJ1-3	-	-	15	CASSRDRSSGNTIYF	TGTGCCAGCAGCAGAGACAGGAGCTCTGGAAACACCATATATTTT
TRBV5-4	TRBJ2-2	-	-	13	CASSFGSTGELFF	TGTGCCAGCAGCTTCGGGAGCACCGGGGAGCTGTTTTTT
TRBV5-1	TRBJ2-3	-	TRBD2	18	CASSLLGLAGVFTDTQYF	TGCGCCAGCAGCTTGTTGGGACTAGCGGGGGTTTTCACAGATACGCAGTATTTT
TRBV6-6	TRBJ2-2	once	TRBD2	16	CASSLLAGGGTGELFF	TGTGCCAGCAGTTTGCTAGCGGGGGGCGGGACCGGGGAGCTGTTTTTT
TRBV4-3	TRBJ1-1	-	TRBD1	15	CASTIEGGANTEAFF	TGCGCCAGCACCATTGAAGGGGGCGCGAACACTGAAGCTTTCTTT
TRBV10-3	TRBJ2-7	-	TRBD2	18	CAISEVGLAGRASYEQYF	TGTGCCATCAGTGAGGTGGGACTAGCGGGCCGGGCCTCCTACGAGCAGTACTTC
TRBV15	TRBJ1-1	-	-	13	CATSSNSNTEAFF	TGTGCCACCAGTAGCAATTCGAACACTGAAGCTTTCTTT
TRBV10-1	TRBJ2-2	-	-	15	CASSEGTRATGELFF	TGCGCCAGCAGTGAGGGGACAAGGGCCACCGGGGAGCTGTTTTTT
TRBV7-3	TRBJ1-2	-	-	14	CASSLNSRNYGYTF	TGTGCCAGCAGCTTAAACAGCCGCAACTATGGCTACACCTTC
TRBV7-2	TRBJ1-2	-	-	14	CASSSDNLNYGYTF	TGTGCCAGCAGCTCGGACAATCTTAACTATGGCTACACCTTC
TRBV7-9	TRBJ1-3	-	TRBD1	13	CASRQGTGNTIYF	TGTGCCAGCAGACAGGGGACCGGAAACACCATATATTTT
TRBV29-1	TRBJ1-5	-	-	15	CSVEVDAGGNQPQHF	TGCAGCGTTGAAGTGGACGCAGGGGGCAATCAGCCCCAGCATTTT
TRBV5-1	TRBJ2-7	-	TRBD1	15	CASSLGPGQTYEQYF	TGCGCCAGCAGCCTTGGCCCGGGACAGACCTACGAGCAGTACTTC
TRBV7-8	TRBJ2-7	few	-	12	CASSIRAYEQYF	TGTGCCAGCAGCATAAGAGCTTACGAGCAGTACTTC
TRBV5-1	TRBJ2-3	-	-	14	CASMRALITDTQYF	TGCGCCAGCATGAGGGCCCTCATCACAGATACGCAGTATTTT
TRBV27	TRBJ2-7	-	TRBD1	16	CASSLSRGQGPYEQYF	TGTGCCAGCAGTTTATCTAGGGGGCAGGGCCCTTACGAGCAGTACTTC
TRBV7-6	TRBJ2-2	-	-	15	CASSSPDTYTGELFF	TGTGCCAGCAGCTCTCCGGACACCTACACCGGGGAGCTGTTTTTT
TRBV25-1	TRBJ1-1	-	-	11	CASTQGLEAFF	TGTGCCAGCACCCAGGGTTTGGAAGCTTTCTTT
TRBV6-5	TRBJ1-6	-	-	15	CASSYSKNRNSPLHF	TGTGCCAGCAGTTACTCGAAAAACAGGAATTCACCCCTCCACTTT
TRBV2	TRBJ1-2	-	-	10	CASRGKMTAF	TGTGCCAGCAGGGGAAAGATGACAGCTTTC
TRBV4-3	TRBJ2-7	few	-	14	CASSQLAGPYEQYF	TGCGCCAGCAGCCAACTGGCGGGACCCTACGAGCAGTACTTC
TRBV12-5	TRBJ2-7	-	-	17	CASGLVPSIRGVDEQYF	TGTGCTAGTGGTTTGGTACCCTCGATCAGGGGAGTGGACGAGCAGTACTTC
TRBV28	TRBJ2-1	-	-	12	CASRGGGLEQFF	TGTGCCAGTAGGGGAGGCGGTCTTGAGCAGTTCTTC
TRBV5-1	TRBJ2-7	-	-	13	CASSTHSFYEQYF	TGCGCCAGCAGCACCCACTCATTTTACGAGCAGTACTTC
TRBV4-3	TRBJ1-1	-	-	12	CASSARGTEAFF	TGCGCCAGCAGCGCCCGGGGGACTGAAGCTTTCTTT
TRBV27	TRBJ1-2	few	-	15	CASSLSQGNNYGYTF	TGTGCCAGCAGTTTATCCCAGGGGAACAACTATGGCTACACCTTC
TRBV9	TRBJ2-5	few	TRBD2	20	CASSVGGSLVAGGPEETQYF	TGTGCCAGCAGCGTAGGGGGAAGTTTGGTAGCGGGAGGGCCAGAAGAGACCCAGTACTTC
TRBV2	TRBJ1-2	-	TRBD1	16	CASRRTSTGDSAGYTF	TGTGCCAGCAGGAGGACATCGACAGGGGACTCGGCCGGCTACACCTTC
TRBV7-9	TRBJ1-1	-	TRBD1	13	CASSLTGGTEAFF	TGTGCCAGCAGCTTAACAGGGGGCACTGAAGCTTTCTTT
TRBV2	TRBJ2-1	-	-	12	CASTGSYNEQFF	TGTGCCAGCACCGGCTCCTACAATGAGCAGTTCTTC
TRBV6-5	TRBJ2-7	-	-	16	CASSYSRLSEAYEQYF	TGTGCCAGCAGTTACTCGAGGCTTTCAGAAGCCTACGAGCAGTACTTC
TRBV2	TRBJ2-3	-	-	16	CASRTDSQFTSDTQYF	TGTGCCAGCAGAACGGACAGCCAATTCACGTCGGATACGCAGTATTTT
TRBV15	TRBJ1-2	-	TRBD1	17	CATSRLSRDRDGYGYTF	TGTGCCACCAGCAGATTGTCCCGGGACAGGGATGGGTATGGCTACACCTTC
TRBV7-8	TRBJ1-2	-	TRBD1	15	CASSPLGTGLYGYTF	TGTGCCAGCAGCCCCCTCGGGACAGGGCTTTATGGCTACACCTTC
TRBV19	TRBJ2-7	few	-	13	CASRGTGSYEQYF	TGTGCCAGTAGAGGTACAGGTTCCTACGAGCAGTACTTC
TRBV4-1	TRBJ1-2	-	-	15	CASSQPGVDLYGYTF	TGCGCCAGCAGCCAACCAGGGGTCGACCTCTATGGCTACACCTTC
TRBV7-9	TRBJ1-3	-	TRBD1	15	CASSLWTGAGNTIYF	TGTGCCAGCAGCTTATGGACAGGGGCTGGAAACACCATATATTTT
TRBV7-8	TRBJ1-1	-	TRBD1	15	CASSLINRGPTEAFF	TGTGCCAGCAGCTTAATTAACAGGGGGCCGACTGAAGCTTTCTTT
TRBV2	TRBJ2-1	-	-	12	CASSGSGNEQFF	TGTGCCAGCAGCGGCAGCGGGAATGAGCAGTTCTTC
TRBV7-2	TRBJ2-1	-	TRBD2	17	CASSLGVGGGVYNEQFF	TGTGCCAGCAGCTTAGGGGTCGGCGGGGGGGTCTACAATGAGCAGTTCTTC
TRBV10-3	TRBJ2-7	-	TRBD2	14	CAINPGTSSYEQYF	TGTGCCATCAATCCCGGGACTAGTAGCTACGAGCAGTACTTC
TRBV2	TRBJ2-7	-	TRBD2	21	CASSDPGLAADNTLISYEQYF	TGTGCCAGCAGTGACCCAGGGCTAGCGGCCGATAATACTCTGATTTCCTACGAGCAGTACTTC
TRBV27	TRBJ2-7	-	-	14	CASRSGLVSYEQYF	TGTGCCAGCAGATCGGGACTCGTATCCTACGAGCAGTACTTC
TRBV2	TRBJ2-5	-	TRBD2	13	CASRGGVGETQYF	TGTGCCAGCAGGGGAGGGGTGGGAGAGACCCAGTACTTC
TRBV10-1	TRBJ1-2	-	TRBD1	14	CARGGNGQVYGYTF	TGCGCCCGAGGGGGAAATGGACAGGTCTATGGCTACACCTTC
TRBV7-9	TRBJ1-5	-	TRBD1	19	CASSSSRLDRGSIGGGQHF	TGTGCCAGCAGCTCGAGCCGTTTGGACAGGGGCAGTATTGGTGGCGGCCAGCATTTT
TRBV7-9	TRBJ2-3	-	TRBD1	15	CASSHPQGASDTQYF	TGTGCCAGCAGCCACCCACAGGGGGCATCAGATACGCAGTATTTT
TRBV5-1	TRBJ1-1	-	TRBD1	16	CASKPTAGQLDTEAFF	TGCGCCAGTAAACCCACCGCGGGACAGCTTGACACTGAAGCTTTCTTT
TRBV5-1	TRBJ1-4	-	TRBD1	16	CASSSIAGTGGEKLFF	TGCGCCAGCAGCTCGATCGCCGGGACAGGGGGTGAAAAACTGTTTTTT